The 27 T cell receptor beta chains presented below share a single source sample, sequenced in a study of T-cell memory formation after mild COVID-19. TCRdb ran MiXCR on the 5' RACE reads and lists one entry per CDR3 protein. The repertoire has 200,000 to 250,000 distinct CDR3 sequences, over 9.5% of them found once; the top ten carry approximately 2.8%. Material for sequencing was PBMCs or a T cell subset sorted from them (not recorded which). The origin of the receptors is a man in his late teens or twenties who had mild COVID-19 (a few samples of this study predate the infection). Cell type and time point are not known.

This chain uses TRBV6-1 with TRBJ2-7, with 8 positions matching TRBD1. The CDR3 sequence is 17 residues long. The trim removed 0 bases at V and 7 bases at J, leaving 14 bases unmatched. Germline V lookup: CDR1 MNHNS, CDR2 SASEGT. CDR3 residues: CASSEARVPGGGNEQYF. Here the CDR3 DNA reads TGTGCCAGCAGTGAAGCGCGAGTCCCAGGGGGCGGGAATGAGCAGTACTTC.

V is TRBV28 and J is TRBJ2-3, with a possible D match to TRBD1 (5 bases). Deletions cut 1 base from V and 7 bases from J, with 15 bases between. There are 15 residues in the CDR3. Germline loops: CDR1 MDHEN, CDR2 SYDVKM. The CDR3 loop is CASSLSGQGRHTQYF. The CDR3 DNA follows: TGTGCCAGCAGTTTATCGGGCCAGGGAAGGCATACGCAGTATTTT.

The rearrangement uses TRBV7-3 and TRBJ1-1, with a possible D match to TRBD1 (5 bases). Germline V CDR1 and CDR2: SGHTA, FQGTGA. This CDR3 is 13 amino acids long. Trimming removed 4 bases from V and 3 bases from J, with 9 bases in between. The CDR3 DNA is TGTGCCAGCAGCTGGGGCCGGGACACTGAAGCTTTCTTT. Translating it yields CASSWGRDTEAFF.

This clonotype was seen a few times. The chain joins TRBV6-2 or TRBV6-3 to TRBJ1-5, with 10 bases matching TRBD1. CDR1 is MNHEY, CDR2 SVGEGT, per germline. V lost 2 bases to trimming and J lost 0 bases; unmatched junction nucleotides: 16. This CDR3 is built from 21 residues. The CDR3 coding sequence is TGTGCCAGCAGTTACCCTATAAGAGGGACAGGGGCGATCTATAGCAATCAGCCCCAGCATTTT. Amino acids: CASSYPIRGTGAIYSNQPQHF.

The table lists this clonotype with many counts. This chain joins TRBV12-3 or TRBV12-4 and TRBJ1-4, with a tentative D call TRBD1 (5 bases). The CDR3 spans 15 residues. Trimming cost V 3 bases and J 6 bases, with 14 bases left between them. In DNA form, the CDR3 reads TGTGCCAGCAGTTTTTATTCCGGGGCGGATGAAAAACTGTTTTTT. Residues: CASSFYSGADEKLFF.

Only a few counts were recorded for this clonotype. The J gene is TRBJ1-1, the V gene TRBV7-9; perhaps TRBD1 as D (5 bases). This CDR3 comprises 15 residues. Trimming left V 4 bases short and J 1 base short, with 13 bases between. Germline loops: CDR1 SEHNR, CDR2 FQNEAQ (reference sequence). In nucleotides, the CDR3 is TGTGCCAGCAGCTCGACCGGGACGGCGAACACTGAAGCTTTCTTT. This sequence encodes CASSSTGTANTEAFF.

The chain employs TRBV5-6 and TRBJ1-1, with a possible D match to TRBD1 (6 bases). Germline V gene lookup returns CDR1 SGHDT and CDR2 YYEEEE. The CDR3 is made up of 15 amino acids. The V end was cut by 1 base, the J end by 1 base, with 11 bases between. Here the CDR3 DNA reads TGTGCCAGCAGCTTGATCAGGGGTTCGAACACTGAAGCTTTCTTT. Its translation: CASSLIRGSNTEAFF.

The chain joins TRBV20-1 to TRBJ2-5, with 7 bases fitting TRBD1. J gave up 5 bases and V 5 bases, and 20 bases lay outside the gene matches. The germline CDR1 and CDR2 sequences are DFQATT and SNEGSKA (reference sequence). The CDR3 is 17 residues long. The CDR3 reads CSASRSSSGTVVETQYF. The CDR3 coding sequence is TGCAGTGCTTCCAGATCCTCATCCGGGACAGTGGTCGAGACCCAGTACTTC.

There are a few counts of this clonotype. The CDR3 DNA is TGTGCCAGCAGTTTGGTGGGACAGCCGATTTATGGCTACACCTTC. This sequence encodes CASSLVGQPIYGYTF. V usage is TRBV11-1 and J usage is TRBJ1-2, with 7 bases matching TRBD1. After removal of 6 bases from V and 5 bases from J, the junction contained 12 bases not matched to a gene. The CDR3 spans 15 residues. Per germline, CDR1 SGHAT and CDR2 FQDESV (reference sequence).

This clonotype was seen more than once but under ten times. The chain is built from TRBV6-5 and TRBJ1-1; D gene uncertain. The CDR3 runs to 18 residues. V was clipped by 2 bases and J by 0 bases, with 19 bases between them. Germline V gives CDR1 MNHEY, CDR2 SVGAGI. The CDR3 DNA reads as TGTGCCAGCAGTTACCTGAGGCCCCTCGCAGGCGTGAACACTGAAGCTTTCTTT. It specifies CASSYLRPLAGVNTEAFF.

In its sample, this clonotype was seen a few times. The CDR3 spells CSARTGPADTQYF. DNA of the CDR3: TGCAGTGCTAGAACCGGGCCCGCGGATACGCAGTATTTT. The chain carries TRBV20-1 and TRBJ2-3; D gene ambiguous. Germline V CDR1 and CDR2: DFQATT, SNEGSKA (reference sequence). This CDR3 spans 13 amino acids. V was shortened by 2 bases and J by 6 bases, with 12 bases between the two germline ends.

The chain's CDR3 is CASSYVDTQYF. The CDR3 nucleotides are TGTGCCAGCAGTTACGTGGATACGCAGTATTTT. The chain recombines TRBV6-2 or TRBV6-3 with TRBJ2-3; D unclear. V was cut by 2 bases and J by 6 bases, with 3 bases left in between. The CDR3 runs to 11 residues. Germline V CDR1 and CDR2: MNHEY, SVGEGT.

In its sample, this clonotype was seen a few times. The rearrangement uses TRBV20-1 and TRBJ2-2; 14 nucleotides agree with TRBD2. Per germline, CDR1 DFQATT and CDR2 SNEGSKA (reference sequence). CDR3 length: 16 residues. V lost 1 base and J lost 5; bases outside the gene matches: 3. The CDR3 spells CSARGRTSGGTGELFF. DNA for the CDR3: TGCAGTGCTAGAGGCAGGACTAGCGGGGGGACCGGGGAGCTGTTTTTT.

This chain connects TRBV9 to TRBJ2-7, with 8 bases matching TRBD1. Germline-derived CDR1 and CDR2 are SGDLS and YYNGEE. The CDR3 is made up of 15 amino acids. Losses at the gene ends were 4 bases for V and 0 bases for J; bases not matched to a gene: 6. CDR3 DNA: TGTGCCAGCAGCCCTCGGGACAGGCACTCCTACGAGCAGTACTTC. Protein product: CASSPRDRHSYEQYF.

The CDR3 nucleotides read TGCGCCAGCAGCCAAAGCAGCTTAAACACCATATATTTT. This encodes CASSQSSLNTIYF. The chain couples TRBV4-3 to TRBJ1-3; D remains unclear. V was shortened by 2 bases and J by 6 bases, with 8 bases between the two germline ends. Germline V CDR1 and CDR2: LGHNA, YSLEER. CDR3 length equals 13 residues.

This clonotype was recorded a few times. The V call is TRBV20-1, the J call TRBJ2-7, with a possible D match to TRBD2 (5 bases). Germline V gene data show CDR1 as DFQATT and CDR2 as SNEGSKA (reference sequence). The CDR3 runs 12 residues. V was cut by 2 bases and J by 7 bases, with 12 bases left in between. The CDR3, as DNA: TGCAGTGCTAGACGGGGTAATCGGGAGCAGTACTTC. Translated, it gives CSARRGNREQYF.

This clonotype was observed a handful of times. The rearrangement uses TRBV6-2 or TRBV6-3 and TRBJ2-2; TRBD1 might be the D (5 bases). V was cut by 8 bases and J by 1 base, with 11 bases left in between. CDR1 is MNHEY and CDR2 is SVGEGT in the germline V gene. This CDR3 has 14 residues. This CDR3 is CASRSDRNTGELFF. The CDR3 bases are TGTGCCAGCCGTAGTGACAGGAACACCGGGGAGCTGTTTTTT.

The rearrangement links TRBV5-5 to TRBJ2-1; D remains ambiguous. CDR1 is SGHKS and CDR2 is YYEKEE in the germline V gene (reference sequence). Trimming removed 4 bases from V and 5 bases from J, with 10 bases in between. There are 13 residues in the CDR3. The DNA of the CDR3 is TGTGCCAGCAGCCGGGTCCGGGACAATGAGCAGTTCTTC. This encodes CASSRVRDNEQFF.

The J gene is TRBJ2-3, the V gene TRBV5-1, with a possible D match to TRBD2 (5 bases). CDR1 SGHRS and CDR2 YFSETQ come from the germline V gene. This CDR3 region has 15 residues. V was trimmed by 1 base and J by 3 bases, leaving 12 bases between them. CDR3 protein: CASSLRAGRTDTQYF. CDR3 in DNA: TGCGCCAGCAGCTTGCGCGCGGGCCGGACAGATACGCAGTATTTT.

The J gene is TRBJ2-3, the V gene TRBV7-9, with D uncertain. Germline loops: CDR1 SEHNR, CDR2 FQNEAQ (reference sequence). Trimming stripped 4 bases from V and 6 bases from J, with 17 bases between. The CDR3 sequence is 15 residues long. The CDR3 is CASSSLWVPYDTQYF. CDR3 nucleotides: TGTGCCAGCAGCTCCCTATGGGTGCCATACGATACGCAGTATTTT.

The chain uses TRBV6-2 or TRBV6-3 and TRBJ1-5; D unresolved. The CDR3 totals 15 residues. Germline values: CDR1 MNHEY, CDR2 SVGEGT. The V and J ends lost 6 bases and 3 bases respectively, with 15 bases between them. CDR3 protein: CASRTIGPANQPQHF. CDR3 DNA: TGTGCCAGCAGGACTATTGGTCCAGCCAATCAGCCCCAGCATTTT.

The chain recombines TRBV5-1 with TRBJ2-5; 10 bases match TRBD1. Losses at the gene ends were 3 bases for V and 2 bases for J; bases not matched to a gene: 4. CDR3 length: 15 residues. Germline V lookup: CDR1 SGHRS, CDR2 YFSETQ. The CDR3 reads CASSSEDRGQETQYF. In nucleotides, the CDR3 is TGCGCCAGCAGCTCCGAGGACAGGGGGCAAGAGACCCAGTACTTC.

This rearrangement joins TRBV9 to TRBJ1-1; D is ambiguous. The CDR3 totals 13 residues. Per the germline V gene, CDR1 is SGDLS and CDR2 is YYNGEE. V was trimmed by 3 bases and J by 1 base, leaving 7 bases between them. CDR3 coding DNA: TGTGCCAGCAGCGCGACGGCGAACACTGAAGCTTTCTTT. This gives the protein CASSATANTEAFF. Looking up the rest from reference TRBV9 and TRBJ1-1 gives the full variable domain: DSGVTQTPKHLITATGQRVTLRCSPRSGDLSVYWYQQSLDQGLQFLIQYYNGEERAKGNILERFSAQQFPDLHSELNLSSLELGDSALYFCASSATANTEAFFGQGTRLTVV.

This clonotype has more than one count but fewer than ten. Because the CDR3 is missing its conserved closing phenylalanine or tryptophan, this is likely a read error. No DNA is shown, since the ends of the CDR3 on it are uncertain; the CDR3 is the one TCRdb lists. This chain links TRBV18 with TRBJ2-5; TRBD2 is taken as the D call from the table, unchecked against the DNA. Both ends counted, the CDR3 spans 13 residues. CDR1 is KGHSH and CDR2 is LQKENI in the germline V gene. The CDR3 spells CASSPIGGASLFY.

This chain joins TRBV7-2 and TRBJ2-5; unclear D gene. The CDR3 spans 14 residues. Germline assignment: CDR1 SGHTA and CDR2 FQGNSA. The V end was cut by 1 base, the J end by 5 bases, with 11 bases between. DNA of the CDR3: TGTGCCAGCAGCTTAGGCATGGCAGGCGAGACCCAGTACTTC. Amino acids: CASSLGMAGETQYF.

This chain joins TRBV6-6 and TRBJ2-2; a possible D gene is TRBD1 (6 bases). The CDR3 spans 15 residues. The germline V and J ends were trimmed by 2 bases and 1 base, with 8 bases remaining between them. Germline values: CDR1 MNHNY, CDR2 SVGAGI (reference sequence). The CDR3 sequence is CASSYLTGNTGELFF. CDR3 DNA: TGTGCCAGCAGTTACCTGACAGGGAACACCGGGGAGCTGTTTTTT.

This clonotype came up many times. The chain combines TRBV5-1 with TRBJ2-7; D possibly corresponds to TRBD1 (5 bases). The length of the CDR3 is 13 residues. Between the trimmed V and J ends, which lost 4 bases and 2 bases, there was a span of 10 bases. Germline V lookup: CDR1 SGHRS, CDR2 YFSETQ. CDR3 sequence: CASSRTTTYEQYF. In DNA form, the CDR3 reads TGCGCCAGCAGCCGGACAACCACCTACGAGCAGTACTTC.